The TCR beta chain described here comes from a study of T cell responses to AZD1222 COVID-19 vaccine (dated by TCRdb to the early 2020s). Study-level background: Because spike-specific TCR depth and breadth did not differ between the two schedules, AZD1222 recipients who got a second dose at roughly 4 weeks were pooled with those who got a second dose at roughly 12 weeks. TCR sequencing was performed for fewer than 250 trial participants, of whom roughly 200 were given two doses of AZD1222 and about 25 were given two doses of MenACWY control vaccine. Trial participants were enrolled into age subgroups of 18-55, 56-69 and 70-plus years, which contained about 150, 28 and 57 TCR-sequenced participants, respectively.

The time point tag for this specimen amounts to: baseline before first vaccination. Vaccinee samples came from UK trials COV001 and COV002, including a single-blind randomized controlled phase 2/3 trial of AZD1222 (ChAdOx1 nCoV-19) in healthy adults. Trial participant PBMC samples were collected at day 0 and day 28 after the second dose for TCRbeta chain sequencing. As encoded in the germline V gene, CDR1 is MNHEY while CDR2 is SVGEGT. V loses 5 bases of germline sequence and J loses 5 bases, and the interval between the two ends is 30 bases. The CDR3 has 20 amino acids, counting the end cysteine and phenylalanine. Only CDR3 DNA remains: 60 bases, in frame from the first base. On this clone itself: Its antigen is currently not known. The input lacks base qualities; no much larger clone sits a single base away.

The CDR3 regions of human TCRbeta chains were analyzed by immunosequencing. In the source study's methods: TCRs in the repertoires were compared against a reference library of SARS-CoV-2-specific TCRs that had been generated with the MIRA antigen-specificity platform. Breadth was defined as the fraction of unique TCRs that were SARS-CoV-2-associated, and depth was defined as the fraction of total T cells that were SARS-CoV-2-associated. Each spike-specific TCR was assigned to its reactive spike region and to a CD4 or CD8 class using the MIRA data. Log10-transformed breadth and depth values were compared by one-way ANOVA with Sidak's multiple comparisons tests. Entries here come from immuneACCESS through TCRdb and include only in-frame sequences with V and J called. Some clones fail to appear in such tables; in the studies checked, an unresolved V gene covers under half of the shortfall, and the cause of the remainder is unknown. V, J and clone size reflect that table, while D and trimming were determined from the DNA. The sample has about 130,000 clones on record, 93% of them singletons. The ten largest account for 5.4% of the sample.

General findings and caveats noted by the study authors: Conclusions about previously exposed vaccinees are limited, since just a handful of AZD1222 recipients were seropositive for SARS-CoV-2 at baseline. Nearly half of unique spike-specific TCRs reportedly recognized epitopes outside regions mutated in the B.1.351 and B.1.1.7 variants. Vaccine-associated CD4 TCRs spanned the whole spike protein, with dominant responses in regions 160-218 and 743-854. In the small 56-69-year group, the increase in depth fell short of significance, most likely because of low power. Participants were mostly white British, with more females than males. The authors suggested clonal diversity may have been underestimated. After two AZD1222 doses, both the breadth and the depth of spike-specific TCRs were significantly higher than at day 0 and than in MenACWY recipients. Because no day 14 peak-response samples were available, repertoires were characterized only after the peak T cell response.

The source is an adult in good health. The sequences come from peripheral blood, collected on day 0 of AZD1222 vaccination. The rearranged segments are TRBV6-2 or TRBV6-3 and TRBJ1-4; a confident D gene designation cannot be given. The CDR3 in this case is CASSHQFPVGPDARNEKLFF. The nucleotides are TGTGCCAGCAGTCACCAGTTCCCAGTTGGACCGGACGCCAGGAATGAAAAACTGTTTTTT.